The 31 T cell receptor beta chains in this list originate from one sample, sequenced in a study of cytomegalovirus exposure and HLA in healthy donors. The PCR contained 60 Vbeta and 13 Jbeta primers. Sequencing used immunoSEQ multiplex PCR; TCRdb keeps in-frame clones, though not all of them. The sample records over 200,000 clones, about 81% being singletons. The sequenced sample consisted of PBMCs. Every receptor here comes from a woman aged 40 to 50 in good health and CMV-seropositive.

V gene TRBV4-3 combines with J gene TRBJ1-5, with D uncertain. V dropped 1 base and J dropped 5 bases, with 12 bases sitting between them. CDR3 size: 15 residues. CDR1 LGHNA and CDR2 YSLEER come from the germline V gene. The CDR3 loop is CASSQVWGVDQPQHF. The CDR3 DNA sequence: TGCGCCAGCAGCCAAGTGTGGGGAGTGGATCAGCCCCAGCATTTT.

The chain uses TRBV14 and TRBJ2-5; TRBD2 agrees at 10 bases. The CDR3 spans 16 residues. The trim removed 1 base at V and 5 bases at J, leaving 7 bases unmatched. Germline CDR1 SGHDN, CDR2 FVKESK. The CDR3 coding sequence is TGTGCCAGCAGCCAAGCGGGACTAGCGAGGGTGGAGACCCAGTACTTC. Residues: CASSQAGLARVETQYF.

This clone has just a few counts. The genes are TRBV4-2 and TRBJ2-2; TRBD2 agrees at 11 bases. The V gene's germline CDR1 is LGHNA and CDR2 YNFKEQ. The length of the CDR3 is 19 residues. V was clipped by 0 bases and J by 3 bases; unmatched bases: 9. CDR3 sequence (DNA): TGTGCCAGCAGCCAAGATGCGGCTAGCGGGAGGCCCTACACCGGGGAGCTGTTTTTT. It codes for CASSQDAASGRPYTGELFF.

This chain uses TRBV19 with TRBJ2-2, with 10 positions matching TRBD2. CDR1 and CDR2 (germline): LNHDA, SQIVND (reference sequence). CDR3 length: 15 amino acids. Unmatched junction bases numbered 7, after V lost 5 bases and J lost 7 bases. The CDR3 DNA follows: TGTGCCAGTAGTTTGCTAGCGGGGGCAAACGGGGAGCTGTTTTTT. This translates into CASSLLAGANGELFF.

This chain uses TRBV30 with TRBJ1-2, with a tentative D call TRBD1 (6 bases). Germline-derived CDR1 and CDR2 are GTSNPN and SVGIG (reference sequence). The CDR3 runs to 16 residues. V was cut by 2 bases and J by 5 bases, with 21 bases left in between. The CDR3 DNA reads as TGTGCCTGGAGTAGAACAGGGTCGGCCTCTAGGTATGGCTACACCTTC. This encodes CAWSRTGSASRYGYTF.

The genes are TRBV27 and TRBJ2-5, with 12 bases matching TRBD2. The CDR3 totals 20 residues. Germline CDR1 and CDR2: MNHEY and SMNVEV (reference sequence). V lost 6 bases, J lost 4 bases, and 21 bases stayed unmatched. CDR3 in amino acids: CASSQRLLASGRAFGETQYF. The DNA of the CDR3 is TGTGCCAGCAGCCAGAGGTTGTTGGCTAGCGGGAGGGCCTTTGGAGAGACCCAGTACTTC.

This rearrangement joins TRBV19 to TRBJ2-5, with 7 bases aligning to TRBD1. This CDR3 has 13 residues. Germline-derived CDR1 and CDR2 are LNHDA and SQIVND (reference sequence). Trimming cost V 6 bases and J 3 bases; bases outside gene matches: 4. CDR3 DNA sequence: TGTGCCAGTAGGGCCGGGACAGAAGAGACCCAGTACTTC. Encoded protein: CASRAGTEETQYF. The whole variable domain, filled in from reference TRBV19 and TRBJ2-5, reads DGGITQSPKYLFRKEGQNVTLSCEQNLNHDAMYWYRQDPGQGLRLIYYSQIVNDFQKGDIAEGYSVSREKKESFPLTVTSAQKNPTAFYLCASRAGTEETQYFGPGTRLLVL.

The rearrangement uses TRBV2 and TRBJ2-2, with no clear D. The CDR3 is made up of 14 amino acids. V lost 6 bases, J lost 1 base, and 9 bases lay in between. Germline V CDR1 and CDR2: SNHLY, FYNNEI. This chain's CDR3 is CASRTAQNTGELFF. The CDR3, as DNA: TGTGCCAGCAGGACTGCACAGAACACCGGGGAGCTGTTTTTT.

The V and J genes are TRBV9 and TRBJ2-3, with 11 bases aligning to TRBD2. Germline V gives CDR1 SGDLS, CDR2 YYNGEE. Trimming cost V 3 bases and J 1 base; bases outside gene matches: 1. The CDR3 is 15 amino acids. CDR3 sequence (DNA): TGTGCCAGCAGCGCACTAGCGGGGGGCACAGATACGCAGTATTTT. This sequence encodes CASSALAGGTDTQYF. Using reference TRBV9 and TRBJ2-3 for the parts outside the CDR3, the full variable domain is DSGVTQTPKHLITATGQRVTLRCSPRSGDLSVYWYQQSLDQGLQFLIQYYNGEERAKGNILERFSAQQFPDLHSELNLSSLELGDSALYFCASSALAGGTDTQYFGPGTRLTVL.

This clone was seen only once. The chain recombines TRBV5-1 with TRBJ1-2, with D tentatively TRBD1 (6 bases). Deletions cut 1 base from V and 8 bases from J, with 18 bases between. The CDR3 has 15 amino acids. The V gene's germline CDR1 is SGHRS and CDR2 YFSETQ. The DNA of the CDR3 is TGCGCCAGCAGCTTGCCCGGGACACCGTCGGGGGGCTACACCTTC. Encoded protein: CASSLPGTPSGGYTF.

This clone was picked up a small number of times. The chain carries TRBV6-1 and TRBJ1-1, with 10 bases lining up with TRBD1. This CDR3 is built from 14 residues. Germline trimming cut 10 bases from V and 5 bases from J; bases unmatched to any gene: 10. Germline V gene lookup returns CDR1 MNHNS and CDR2 SASEGT. The CDR3: CAIGRDRGRTEAFF. CDR3 nucleotide sequence: TGTGCCATCGGTCGGGACAGGGGAAGAACTGAAGCTTTCTTT.

V usage is TRBV19 and J usage is TRBJ1-2; no firm D call. The germline V and J ends were trimmed by 1 base and 0 bases, with 15 bases remaining between them. CDR3 length: 17 residues. Germline lookup yields CDR1 LNHDA and CDR2 SQIVND (reference sequence). CDR3 in amino acids: CASSIAQEALPNYGYTF. The CDR3 DNA reads TGTGCCAGTAGTATAGCCCAGGAGGCCCTTCCTAACTATGGCTACACCTTC.

The rearrangement joins TRBV7-3 to TRBJ2-3, with TRBD2 identical over 7 bases. This CDR3 is built from 14 residues. After removal of 2 bases from V and 2 bases from J, the junction contained 1 base not matched to a gene. Per germline, CDR1 SGHTA and CDR2 FQGTGA. The CDR3: CASSLGDYTDTQYF. CDR3 bases: TGTGCCAGCAGCTTAGGGGACTACACAGATACGCAGTATTTT. The full variable domain, with the rest looked up from reference TRBV7-3 and TRBJ2-3, is GAGVSQTPSNKVTEKGKYVELRCDPISGHTALYWYRQSLGQGPEFLIYFQGTGAADDSGLPNDRFFAVRPEGSVSTLKIQRTERGDSAVYLCASSLGDYTDTQYFGPGTRLTVL.

This clone was recorded a few times. V gene TRBV27 combines with J gene TRBJ1-1; no reliable D call. This CDR3 is built from 15 residues. Between the trimmed V and J ends, which lost 0 bases and 4 bases, there was a span of 12 bases. Germline CDR1 is MNHEY and CDR2 is SMNVEV (reference sequence). The CDR3 nucleotides read TGTGCCAGCAGTTTATCGGTCCCGGTTGGCACTGAAGCTTTCTTT. Translation: CASSLSVPVGTEAFF.

The chain joins TRBV9 to TRBJ2-1; 16 nucleotides match TRBD2. This CDR3 is 17 amino acids long. Looked up from germline, CDR1 is SGDLS and CDR2 is YYNGEE. V was clipped by 4 bases and J by 8 bases; unmatched bases: 9. The CDR3 here is CASSPPGLAGGRDEQFF. The DNA of the CDR3 is TGTGCCAGCAGCCCCCCGGGACTAGCGGGAGGGCGAGATGAGCAGTTCTTC.

V gene TRBV5-1 combines with J gene TRBJ2-3; 12 positions match TRBD2. The germline V gene has CDR1 SGHRS and CDR2 YFSETQ. The V and J ends lost 2 bases and 5 bases, in that order; junction bases with no gene match: 6. The CDR3 extends over 16 amino acids. This chain's CDR3 is CASSLGLAGGRDTQYF. CDR3 nucleotides: TGCGCCAGCAGCTTAGGGCTAGCGGGGGGGAGAGATACGCAGTATTTT.

The chain links TRBV9 to TRBJ2-5; D may be TRBD2 (6 bases). CDR3 length: 14 amino acids. The V and J ends lost 3 bases and 7 bases respectively, with 16 bases between them. Germline CDR1 reads SGDLS; CDR2 reads YYNGEE. DNA for the CDR3: TGTGCCAGCAGCGGGGGACTTTCGCGGGGGACCCAGTACTTC. This encodes CASSGGLSRGTQYF.

The chain employs TRBV30 and TRBJ1-5; TRBD1 might be the D (6 bases). This CDR3 is 13 amino acids long. Trimming removed 4 bases at V and 5 bases at J, with 12 bases between. Germline V gives CDR1 GTSNPN, CDR2 SVGIG (reference sequence). This chain's CDR3 is CAWTRQVDQPQHF. CDR3 DNA: TGTGCCTGGACCCGACAGGTCGATCAGCCCCAGCATTTT.

This clone was seen more than once but under ten times. V is TRBV23-1 and J is TRBJ2-2; TRBD2 aligns across 11 bases. TRBV23-1 is an open reading frame, and its role is uncertain. V gave up 7 bases and J gave up 0 bases; unmatched junction bases: 13. The CDR3 has 19 amino acids. The CDR3 loop reads CASTPGTSGNNTNTGELFF. The DNA for the CDR3 is TGCGCCAGCACTCCCGGGACTAGCGGAAACAATACGAACACCGGGGAGCTGTTTTTT.

The chain recombines TRBV7-6 with TRBJ2-2, with D tentatively TRBD1 or TRBD2 (7 bases each). The germline CDR1 and CDR2 sequences are SGHVS and FNYEAQ. Trimming left V 4 bases short and J 1 base short, with 13 bases between. The CDR3 spans 16 residues. The CDR3 spells CASSSAGQMNTGELFF. The CDR3 nucleotides read TGTGCCAGCAGCTCAGCGGGACAGATGAACACCGGGGAGCTGTTTTTT.

V usage is TRBV29-1 and J usage is TRBJ2-3; TRBD2 might be the D (6 bases). V was trimmed by 4 bases and J by 2 bases, leaving 16 bases between them. CDR1 and CDR2 from the germline V gene are SQVTM and ANQGSEA. CDR3 length: 15 residues. The CDR3 sequence is CSVGTPGLFTDTQYF. CDR3 DNA sequence: TGCAGCGTTGGGACTCCGGGACTCTTCACAGATACGCAGTATTTT.

This chain uses TRBV28 with TRBJ2-6; D is unresolved. This CDR3 has 13 amino acids. V gave up 6 bases and J gave up 0 bases, with 3 bases separating them. Germline lookup yields CDR1 MDHEN and CDR2 SYDVKM. The CDR3 loop reads CASRSSGANVLTF. The CDR3 coding sequence is TGTGCCAGCAGGAGCTCTGGGGCCAACGTCCTGACTTTC.

The chain uses TRBV11-3 and TRBJ1-2; D uncertain. The CDR3 is 14 residues long. Trimming left V 2 bases short and J 8 bases short, with 15 bases between. Germline V gives CDR1 SGHNT, CDR2 YENEEA. CDR3 DNA sequence: TGTGCCAGCAGCTTAAGGGCGGGGAACTTGGGCTACACCTTC. As protein: CASSLRAGNLGYTF.

This chain uses TRBV18 with TRBJ2-1, with D maybe TRBD2 (6 bases). V gave up 2 bases and J gave up 8 bases, with 7 bases separating them. Germline CDR1 KGHSH, CDR2 LQKENI. The CDR3 length is 12 residues. DNA for the CDR3: TGTGCCAGCTCACCAGGCGGGGATGAGCAGTTCTTC. Protein product: CASSPGGDEQFF.

The chain recombines TRBV19 with TRBJ2-1; 10 bases agree with TRBD2. Germline CDR1 and CDR2: LNHDA and SQIVND (reference sequence). CDR3 size: 16 residues. J was trimmed by 4 bases and V by 6 bases; bases with no gene match: 9. CDR3 DNA: TGTGCCAGTAGACCAGCAAGCGGGAGGGATTACAATGAGCAGTTCTTC. Its translation: CASRPASGRDYNEQFF.

Regarding this clone: Other DNA sequences in the same sample also yield this CDR3. The V gene is TRBV30, the J gene TRBJ1-2; D possibly corresponds to TRBD1 (5 bases). CDR1 is GTSNPN, CDR2 SVGIG, per germline (reference sequence). V was clipped by 2 bases and J by 2 bases, with 6 bases between them. The CDR3 loop spans 12 amino acids. The CDR3 protein is CAWSSGNYGYTF. In nucleotides, the CDR3 is TGTGCCTGGAGTTCAGGGAACTATGGCTACACCTTC.

The rearrangement joins TRBV30 to TRBJ2-1; either TRBD1 or TRBD2 may fit D (5 bases each). Trimming stripped 8 bases from V and 3 bases from J, with 20 bases between. Per the germline V gene, CDR1 is GTSNPN and CDR2 is SVGIG (reference sequence). The CDR3 is 15 residues long. CDR3 in DNA: TGTGCCGGGACCCTAGCAGACAACCACTACAATGAGCAGTTCTTC. It yields the protein CAGTLADNHYNEQFF.

The V gene is TRBV21-1, the J gene TRBJ2-7; TRBD2 reflects the table's D call only, with no check against the DNA. TRBV21-1 is a pseudogene segment. This CDR3 is 16 amino acids long. The DNA of the CDR3 is TGTGCCAGCAGCAAAGAGGGGACTAGCGGGGACTACGAGCAGTACTTC. This sequence encodes CASSKEGTSGDYEQYF.

V and J are TRBV6-5 and TRBJ2-1; D call uncertain. This CDR3 is 14 amino acids long. Per the germline V gene, CDR1 is MNHEY and CDR2 is SVGAGI. V was shortened by 0 bases and J by 13 bases, with 16 bases between the two germline ends. CDR3 coding DNA: TGTGCCAGCAGTTACTCGAAACTCTCCGAGAAACAGTTCTTC. This encodes CASSYSKLSEKQFF.

V gene TRBV29-1 combines with J gene TRBJ2-5, with TRBD2 identical over 12 bases. This CDR3 has 14 residues. Germline-derived CDR1 and CDR2 are SQVTM and ANQGSEA. With 6 bases clipped from V and 5 bases from J, the junction kept 7 bases outside the gene matches. The CDR3 is CSVLTSGGSETQYF. The CDR3 DNA sequence: TGCAGCGTCCTGACTAGCGGGGGATCTGAGACCCAGTACTTC.

The chain joins TRBV6-5 to TRBJ1-1; perhaps TRBD1 as D (5 bases). The germline V gene encodes CDR1 MNHEY and CDR2 SVGAGI. V dropped 8 bases and J dropped 3 bases, with 16 bases sitting between them. This CDR3 spans 14 amino acids. The CDR3 region has the DNA TGTGCCAGCTGCCTTAGGGGTGGGGACACTGAAGCTTTCTTT. The encoded protein is CASCLRGGDTEAFF.